This record looks at one TCR beta chain sequence and its context. This sample stems from a study of a mutant IDH1 vaccine in newly diagnosed glioma. The CDR3 is 13 amino acids. Germline V gene data show CDR1 as SGHDN and CDR2 as FVKESK. V shed 6 bases and J 5 bases; nucleotides not matched to a gene: 5. Time point of the sample: baseline, week 1 (first vaccination visit). As for treatment: pre-vaccination baseline after standard-of-care therapy. Generated by immunoSEQ multiplex PCR, the TCRdb table keeps only in-frame clones and is missing some. In the table there are around 89,000 clones, about 80% of which are singletons.

The chain has TRBV14 and TRBJ2-7, with TRBD1 identical over 9 bases. The sample was PBMCs, taken from a glioma patient treated with radiotherapy, temozolomide or both. The sequence came from a woman between 45 and 60 years old with glioma. CDR3 region: CASRRTGVDEQYF. CDR3 coding DNA: TGTGCCAGCAGAAGGACAGGGGTCGACGAGCAGTACTTC. The whole variable domain, filled in from reference TRBV14 and TRBJ2-7, reads EAGVTQFPSHSVIEKGQTVTLRCDPISGHDNLYWYRRVMGKEIKFLLHFVKESKQDESGMPNNRFLAERTGGTYSTLKVQPAELEDSGVYFCASRRTGVDEQYFGPGTRLTVT.